Following are 18 T cell receptor beta chains from one sample sequenced in a study of control samples from healthy donors and cancer patients. The table came from immunoSEQ multiplex PCR; TCRdb's copy has only in-frame clones and leaves some out. The sample has about 53,000 clones, about 90% seen once. Input material: PBMCs. Every receptor here comes from a man in his sixties with head and neck cancer.

The chain employs TRBV5-1 and TRBJ2-3, with TRBD1 matching 8 bases. The J segment lost 6 bases and the V segment lost 5 bases, leaving 5 bases of the junction unmatched. The CDR3 has 13 amino acids. Germline CDR1 reads SGHRS; CDR2 reads YFSETQ. The CDR3 DNA reads as TGCGCCAGCAGGCAGGGGGCAGGGGATACGCAGTATTTT. Translating it yields CASRQGAGDTQYF.

The rearrangement uses TRBV7-8 and TRBJ2-3, with 9 bases identical to TRBD1. The germline gives CDR1 SGHVS, CDR2 FQNEAQ. The J segment lost 3 bases and the V segment lost 5 bases, leaving 6 bases of the junction unmatched. This CDR3 is 15 amino acids long. CDR3 amino acids: CASSKGGTGTDTQYF. CDR3 coding DNA: TGTGCCAGCAGCAAGGGGGGGACAGGGACAGATACGCAGTATTTT.

V and J are TRBV6-5 and TRBJ2-7; D gene uncertain. Per the germline V gene, CDR1 is MNHEY and CDR2 is SVGAGI. V lost 11 bases and J lost 0, with 8 bases in between. This CDR3 comprises 11 residues. CDR3 bases: TGTGCCGGACCGCACTCCTACGAGCAGTACTTC. It translates to CAGPHSYEQYF.

The chain employs TRBV12-3 or TRBV12-4 and TRBJ2-1; D is ambiguous. V was trimmed by 4 bases and J by 6 bases, leaving 4 bases between them. The CDR3 runs 11 residues. The chain's CDR3 is CASSYFNEQFF. In DNA form, the CDR3 reads TGTGCCAGCAGTTACTTCAATGAGCAGTTCTTC.

This clone was observed a single time. The V call is TRBV5-1, the J call TRBJ1-5; D is unresolved. Germline V gene data show CDR1 as SGHRS and CDR2 as YFSETQ. Trimming shortened V by 4 bases and J by 7 bases, and 15 bases separated the two germline ends. This CDR3 spans 14 amino acids. The CDR3 coding sequence is TGCGCCAGCAGCCCCCAAGGAGGGAAACAGCCCCAGCATTTT. This encodes CASSPQGGKQPQHF. The full variable domain, completed using reference TRBV5-1 and TRBJ1-5, is KAGVTQTPRYLIKTRGQQVTLSCSPISGHRSVSWYQQTPGQGLQFLFEYFSETQRNKGNFPGRFSGRQFSNSRSEMNVSTLELGDSALYLCASSPQGGKQPQHFGDGTRLSIL.

The chain employs TRBV19 and TRBJ2-2; 7 nucleotides agree with TRBD2. Trimming at V came to 7 bases and at J to 4 bases, leaving 9 bases not matched to a gene. CDR3 length equals 15 residues. In germline, CDR1 is LNHDA, CDR2 SQIVND (reference sequence). The CDR3 coding sequence is TGTGCCAGTACAATCGGCGGGGGTAGCACCGGGGAGCTGTTTTTT. Encoded protein: CASTIGGGSTGELFF.

This rearrangement joins TRBV12-3 or TRBV12-4 to TRBJ2-5; a weak D match, TRBD1 (6 bases). V was cut by 5 bases and J by 3 bases, with 10 bases left in between. CDR3 size: 13 residues. The CDR3 DNA follows: TGTGCCAGCAGTCTACAGGGAGAAGAGACCCAGTACTTC. Its protein product is CASSLQGEETQYF.

This clone has just one count. The chain joins TRBV6-5 to TRBJ1-4, with TRBD1 identical over 9 bases. Germline loops: CDR1 MNHEY, CDR2 SVGAGI. The V gene end was trimmed by 7 bases and the J gene end by 6 bases; junction bases not matched to a gene: 6. This CDR3 is 14 amino acids long. The chain's CDR3 is CASNTGGADEKLFF. In DNA, the CDR3 is TGTGCCAGCAACACAGGGGGCGCAGATGAAAAACTGTTTTTT.

V usage is TRBV6-5 and J usage is TRBJ2-3, with D possibly TRBD1 on 9 matching bases. Trimming took 10 bases from V and 2 from J, leaving 19 bases between them. The germline V gene has CDR1 MNHEY and CDR2 SVGAGI. This CDR3 has 15 amino acids. The CDR3 spells CATARGDRDTDTQYF. CDR3 in DNA: TGTGCCACCGCGCGGGGGGACAGGGACACAGATACGCAGTATTTT.

J is TRBJ2-5 and V is TRBV18; D possibly corresponds to TRBD2 (6 bases). Trimming removed 3 bases from V and 4 bases from J, with 18 bases in between. Germline-derived CDR1 and CDR2 are KGHSH and LQKENI. The CDR3 is 16 amino acids. The CDR3 region has the DNA TGTGCCAGCTCACCGCCTTGGGGGGTAAGGAGAGAGACCCAGTACTTC. Its protein is CASSPPWGVRRETQYF.

Only one count was recorded for this clone. This chain joins TRBV30 and TRBJ1-2; 9 nucleotides align to TRBD1. CDR1 and CDR2 (germline): GTSNPN, SVGIG (reference sequence). The CDR3 contains 17 residues. The junction had 11 bases not matched to a gene; V was cut back by 2 bases and J by 1 base. The CDR3 nucleotides read TGTGCCTGGAGTCGGACAGGGGTCCTTAATTATAACTATGGCTACACCTTC. Its translation is CAWSRTGVLNYNYGYTF.

The chain combines TRBV3-1 (or the pseudogene TRBV3-2) with TRBJ2-6; tentative D call: TRBD1 (6 bases). V gave up 2 bases and J gave up 4 bases, with 18 bases separating them. Germline V gene lookup returns CDR1 LGHDT and CDR2 YNNKEL (reference sequence). This CDR3 is 18 amino acids long. The CDR3 is CASSQLKLRQVGANVLTF. CDR3 in DNA: TGTGCCAGCAGCCAACTCAAGCTGCGACAGGTCGGGGCCAACGTCCTGACTTTC.

The CDR3 region is CASSFRGRFNQPQHF. In DNA, the CDR3 is TGTGCCAGCAGTTTCAGAGGGAGGTTCAATCAGCCCCAGCATTTT. This chain connects TRBV28 to TRBJ1-5; D not resolved. CDR3 length equals 15 residues. V shed 3 bases and J shed 3 bases, with 12 bases lying between them. Germline V lookup: CDR1 MDHEN, CDR2 SYDVKM.

The V and J genes are TRBV18 and TRBJ2-7; D may correspond to TRBD1 or TRBD2 (5 bases each). The CDR3 extends over 15 amino acids. CDR1 is KGHSH, CDR2 LQKENI, per germline. V was shortened by 3 bases and J by 2 bases, with 14 bases between the two germline ends. The CDR3 reads CASSPGTVSTYEQYF. Written as DNA, the CDR3 is TGTGCCAGCTCACCCGGGACGGTATCGACCTACGAGCAGTACTTC.

This chain connects TRBV25-1 to TRBJ2-7; possibly TRBD2 for D (6 bases). Trimming removed 4 bases at V and 3 bases at J, with 10 bases between. CDR1 is MGHDK, CDR2 SYGVNS, per germline. The CDR3 runs to 13 residues. The chain's CDR3 is CASSVAGYYEQYF. The CDR3 coding sequence is TGTGCCAGCAGTGTGGCGGGATACTACGAGCAGTACTTC.

The rearrangement joins TRBV11-3 to TRBJ2-3; D possibly matches TRBD1 or TRBD2 (6 bases each). Between the trimmed V and J ends, which lost 1 base and 4 bases, there was a span of 12 bases. Germline values: CDR1 SGHNT, CDR2 YENEEA. The CDR3 spans 15 residues. CDR3 residues: CASSLGNGGPDTQYF. CDR3 coding DNA: TGTGCCAGCAGCTTAGGAAACGGGGGCCCAGATACGCAGTATTTT. The variable domain in full, with the rest retrieved from reference TRBV11-3 and TRBJ2-3, is EAGVVQSPRYKIIEKKQPVAFWCNPISGHNTLYWYLQNLGQGPELLIRYENEEAVDDSQLPKDRFSAERLKGVDSTLKIQPAELGDSAVYLCASSLGNGGPDTQYFGPGTRLTVL.

This chain uses TRBV7-8 with TRBJ2-7, with D unclear. Germline loops: CDR1 SGHVS, CDR2 FQNEAQ. This CDR3 has 16 residues. V lost 5 bases to trimming and J lost 0 bases, with 17 bases between them. In DNA, the CDR3 is TGTGCCAGCAGCGGCGAGACACCTCCGAGCTCCTACGAGCAGTACTTC. Its protein is CASSGETPPSSYEQYF. Drawing the rest from reference TRBV7-8 and TRBJ2-7, the complete variable domain is GAGVSQSPRYKVAKRGQDVALRCDPISGHVSLFWYQQALGQGPEFLTYFQNEAQLDKSGLPSDRFFAERPEGSVSTLKIQRTQQEDSAVYLCASSGETPPSSYEQYFGPGTRLTVT.

The rearrangement uses TRBV5-3 and TRBJ2-7; D not certain. TRBV5-3 is an ORF, with its function uncertain. This CDR3 has 15 amino acids. Trimming took off 1 base at V and 5 bases at J, with 16 bases between the two ends. CDR3 coding DNA: TGTGCCAGAAGCTTGCTGTACGAGGTCCCCCACGAGCAGTACTTC. Translation gives CARSLLYEVPHEQYF.